These T cell receptor beta chains were read from a single sample in a study of graft-versus-host responses after intestinal transplantation. These receptors' antigens are unknown. Data came from immunoSEQ multiplex PCR; TCRdb stores just in-frame clones and leaves some out. The sample shows over 65,000 clones, less than 95% of them seen only once. Source: unstimulated CD8+ T cells sorted from spleen or lymph node cells, taken before transplant. The receptors were gathered from a human donor who was the organ donor for an intestinal transplant. Each CDR3 is given with its conserved first and last residue. A D gene is named only where the DNA matches it firmly. A row's size may be missing; if present it is once, few, many or a size class.

d_gene	v_gene	len	j_gene	abundance	CDR3aa	CDR3nt
-	TRBV19	15	TRBJ2-5	-	CASSITGAWEQAQYF	TGTGCCAGTAGTATCACCGGCGCCTGGGAACAGGCCCAGTACTTC
TRBD1	TRBV6-5	16	TRBJ1-4	-	CASSFLPGQGEEKLFF	TGTGCCAGCAGTTTCCTTCCGGGACAGGGAGAGGAAAAACTGTTTTTT
-	TRBV7-6	16	TRBJ2-1	-	CASSFQGKEGLNEQFF	TGTGCCAGCAGCTTCCAGGGGAAGGAGGGGCTCAATGAGCAGTTCTTC
-	TRBV6-5	14	TRBJ2-7	medium-sized	CASSYGGGGYEQYF	TGTGCCAGCTCCTACGGGGGCGGGGGCTACGAGCAGTACTTC
-	TRBV4-1	17	TRBJ2-3	-	CASSQASAGRSTDTQYF	TGCGCCAGCAGCCAAGCGTCAGCGGGCAGAAGCACAGATACGCAGTATTTT
TRBD2	TRBV6-6	16	TRBJ2-2	-	CASSYGLAENTGELFF	TGTGCCAGCAGTTACGGACTAGCGGAAAACACCGGGGAGCTGTTTTTT
TRBD2	TRBV9	15	TRBJ2-5	-	CASSGGLAGWETQYF	TGTGCCAGCAGCGGCGGACTAGCGGGGTGGGAGACCCAGTACTTC
-	TRBV6-1	16	TRBJ1-5	-	CASSEEVGYSNQPQHF	TGTGCCAGCAGTGAAGAGGTGGGTTATAGCAATCAGCCCCAGCATTTT
-	TRBV4-1	17	TRBJ1-1	-	CASSQDQPGRLATEAFF	TGCGCCAGCAGCCAAGACCAACCGGGACGGCTGGCCACTGAAGCTTTCTTT
-	TRBV6-1	12	TRBJ1-2	-	CASTMGADGYTF	TGTGCCAGCACAATGGGGGCCGATGGCTACACCTTC
-	TRBV27	14	TRBJ1-4	-	CASSPRSTGVELFF	TGTGCCAGCAGCCCCCGATCCACAGGCGTGGAACTGTTTTTT
-	TRBV9	14	TRBJ1-2	-	CASSAGGIAYGYTF	TGTGCCAGCAGCGCCGGGGGAATAGCGTATGGCTACACCTTC
TRBD1	TRBV9	18	TRBJ2-6	-	CASSGLGTATSGANVLTF	TGTGCCAGCAGCGGCCTAGGGACAGCGACCTCTGGGGCCAACGTCCTGACTTTC
-	TRBV6-5	15	TRBJ1-2	-	CASSPYEGSYYGYTF	TGTGCCAGCAGTCCATACGAGGGCTCTTACTATGGCTACACCTTC
TRBD2	TRBV7-3	14	TRBJ2-3	-	CASSLEAGADTQYF	TGTGCCAGCAGCTTAGAAGCGGGGGCAGATACGCAGTATTTT
-	TRBV18	16	TRBJ1-5	-	CASSPSAGNSNQPQHF	TGTGCCAGCTCACCATCTGCCGGGAATAGCAATCAGCCCCAGCATTTT
TRBD2	TRBV19	14	TRBJ2-7	-	CASSTSGGAYEQYF	TGTGCCAGTAGTACAAGCGGGGGGGCCTACGAGCAGTACTTC
-	TRBV6-5	11	TRBJ2-1	once	CASSAYNEQFF	TGTGCCAGCAGTGCTTACAATGAGCAGTTCTTC
-	TRBV7-9	15	TRBJ2-7	-	CASSLVRRGSYEQYF	TGTGCCAGCAGCTTAGTCAGGAGGGGCTCCTACGAGCAGTACTTC
-	TRBV2	15	TRBJ2-1	-	CASSPGRLSYNEQFF	TGTGCCAGCAGTCCGGGACGCCTCTCTTACAATGAGCAGTTCTTC
TRBD2	TRBV27	15	TRBJ2-1	-	CASSFYGGAGNEQFF	TGTGCCAGCAGTTTCTACGGGGGGGCGGGCAATGAGCAGTTCTTC
-	TRBV6-5	11	TRBJ2-7	-	CASGILSEQYF	TGTGCCAGCGGCATTCTATCCGAGCAGTACTTC
-	TRBV7-2	13	TRBJ2-7	-	CASSPGTGYEQYF	TGTGCCAGCAGCCCCGGGACGGGTTACGAGCAGTACTTC
-	TRBV14	15	TRBJ1-3	-	CASSQGRSSGNTIYF	TGTGCCAGCAGCCAAGGCAGGAGCTCTGGAAACACCATATATTTT
TRBD2	TRBV5-4	16	TRBJ2-3	-	CASSLDTGGQANTQYF	TGTGCCAGCAGCTTGGATACGGGAGGGCAGGCAAATACGCAGTATTTT
-	TRBV19	12	TRBJ2-1	once	CASNSGLNEQFF	TGTGCCAGTAATTCCGGGCTCAATGAGCAGTTCTTC
-	TRBV11-2	15	TRBJ2-1	-	CASSPRSGVYNEQFF	TGTGCCAGCAGCCCCCGGTCAGGGGTCTACAATGAGCAGTTCTTC
-	TRBV5-4	13	TRBJ1-1	-	CASSLDRGTEAFF	TGTGCCAGCAGCTTGGATCGGGGCACTGAAGCTTTCTTT
-	TRBV2	12	TRBJ2-1	-	CASRQQIPEQFF	TGTGCCAGCAGACAACAGATCCCTGAGCAGTTCTTC
-	TRBV21-1	19	TRBJ2-3	once	CATPGPPQRPGDTADTQYF	TGTGCCACCCCCGGCCCCCCCCAGAGGCCAGGGGATACGGCAGATACGCAGTATTTT
-	TRBV14	19	TRBJ2-1	-	CASSQGQATLFLGHDEQFF	TGTGCCAGCAGCCAAGGCCAAGCCACCCTGTTTCTGGGACACGATGAGCAGTTCTTC
TRBD2	TRBV2	15	TRBJ2-3	-	CASSELREGADTQYF	TGTGCCAGCAGTGAATTGCGGGAGGGGGCAGATACGCAGTATTTT
-	TRBV7-2	13	TRBJ2-5	-	CASRPTLQETQYF	TGTGCCAGCAGACCGACACTTCAAGAGACCCAGTACTTC
TRBD2	TRBV7-9	14	TRBJ2-1	-	CASSLSGGNNEQFF	TGTGCCAGCAGCCTCTCGGGGGGAAACAATGAGCAGTTCTTC
-	TRBV27	15	TRBJ2-7	few	CASSETGYSSYEQYF	TGTGCCAGCAGTGAAACTGGGTATAGCTCCTACGAGCAGTACTTC
-	TRBV30	14	TRBJ1-2	-	CAWSVVNLGYGYTF	TGTGCCTGGAGTGTGGTGAACCTGGGCTATGGCTACACCTTC
-	TRBV5-6	16	TRBJ2-5	once	CASSLASAESKETQYF	TGTGCCAGCAGCTTGGCCTCGGCAGAAAGTAAAGAGACCCAGTACTTC
-	TRBV5-4	13	TRBJ1-1	-	CASSWTVNTEAFF	TGTGCCAGCAGCTGGACGGTGAACACTGAAGCTTTCTTT